Each of the 22 T cell receptor beta chains below was sequenced from the same sample in a study of cytomegalovirus exposure and HLA in healthy donors. PCR amplification relied on 60 Vbeta primers (plus 13 Jbeta primers). Using immunoSEQ multiplex PCR, the repertoire was profiled, and TCRdb retains in-frame clones only, with some absent. The table lists over 150,000 clones, 75% to 80% of them singletons, with approximately 2.4% in the top ten. The sequencing input was PBMCs. All receptors come from a woman aged 40-49 years in good health and CMV-seropositive.

The J gene is TRBJ2-1, the V gene TRBV6-1, with 11 bases identical to TRBD2. Trimming removed 4 bases from V and 4 bases from J; junction bases left unmatched: 3. Germline V CDR1 and CDR2: MNHNS, SASEGT. The CDR3 length is 15 residues. CDR3 sequence (DNA): TGTGCCAGCAGTGGACTAGCGGGGAATTACAATGAGCAGTTCTTC. This translates into CASSGLAGNYNEQFF.

The V call is TRBV10-3, the J call TRBJ2-3, with 7 bases matching TRBD1. The germline V gene has CDR1 ENHRY and CDR2 SYGVKD. With V trimmed by 6 bases and J by 5 bases, 5 bases remained unmatched. There are 13 residues in the CDR3. In DNA form, the CDR3 reads TGTGCCATCAGCGACAGGGATGGAGATACGCAGTATTTT. Translation: CAISDRDGDTQYF.

Regarding this clone: The sample carries other DNA sequences with the same CDR3. The chain recombines TRBV27 with TRBJ1-1; unclear D gene. CDR3 length: 14 residues. Germline V gene lookup returns CDR1 MNHEY and CDR2 SMNVEV (reference sequence). Trimming took off 6 bases at V and 0 bases at J, with 11 bases between the two ends. The CDR3 sequence is CASRDGVMNTEAFF. CDR3 nucleotides: TGTGCCAGCAGAGACGGGGTTATGAACACTGAAGCTTTCTTT.

The rearrangement links TRBV5-4 to TRBJ2-5; 13 bases line up with TRBD2. This CDR3 is 17 amino acids long. The V gene's germline CDR1 is SGHNT and CDR2 YYREEE (reference sequence). With V trimmed by 4 bases and J by 2 bases, 8 bases remained unmatched. In DNA, the CDR3 is TGTGCCAGCAGCCCGGGACTAGCGGGGAACTTACAAGAGACCCAGTACTTC. This gives the protein CASSPGLAGNLQETQYF. The whole variable domain, filled in from reference TRBV5-4 and TRBJ2-5, reads ETGVTQSPTHLIKTRGQQVTLRCSSQSGHNTVSWYQQALGQGPQFIFQYYREEENGRGNFPPRFSGLQFPNYSSELNVNALELDDSALYLCASSPGLAGNLQETQYFGPGTRLLVL.

This chain links TRBV29-1 with TRBJ1-1; D not certain. Trimming cost V 3 bases and J 3 bases, with 17 bases left between them. The CDR3 covers 15 residues. Germline CDR1 and CDR2: SQVTM and ANQGSEA. For the CDR3, the DNA is TGCAGCGTTGACACTCTTTCGGCGAGGGACACTGAAGCTTTCTTT. Amino acid sequence: CSVDTLSARDTEAFF.

This chain links TRBV30 with TRBJ2-7; 10 positions agree with TRBD1. The germline gives CDR1 GTSNPN, CDR2 SVGIG (reference sequence). The J segment lost 5 bases and the V segment lost 3 bases, leaving 4 bases of the junction unmatched. The CDR3 totals 13 residues. The CDR3: CAWSTGTGDEQYF. The CDR3 coding sequence is TGTGCCTGGAGCACCGGGACAGGGGACGAGCAGTACTTC.

Concerning this clone itself: A junction end diverges from the germline sequence, so it may reflect a read error. The chain recombines TRBV7-9 with TRBJ2-3, with 11 bases identical to TRBD1. CDR1 and CDR2 (germline): SEHNR, FQNEAQ (reference sequence). The CDR3 contains 17 residues. The CDR3 DNA reads as TGTTCCAGCAGCCCTCCGGACAGGGGGCCTTACACAGATACGCAGTATTTT. Its translation is CSSSPPDRGPYTDTQYF. The whole variable domain, filled in from reference TRBV7-9 and TRBJ2-3, reads DTGVSQNPRHKITKRGQNVTFRCDPISEHNRLYWYRQTLGQGPEFLTYFQNEAQLEKSRLLSDRFSAERPKGSFSTLEIQRTEQGDSAMYLCSSSPPDRGPYTDTQYFGPGTRLTVL.

The genes are TRBV19 and TRBJ1-6; weak D call: TRBD1 (6 bases). This CDR3 is built from 13 residues. From germline, CDR1 is LNHDA and CDR2 SQIVND (reference sequence). The V end was cut by 7 bases, the J end by 7 bases, with 11 bases between. The chain's CDR3 is CASTPRGNSPLHF. The DNA of the CDR3 is TGTGCCAGTACCCCTAGGGGGAATTCACCCCTCCACTTT. The variable domain in full, completed from reference TRBV19 and TRBJ1-6, reads DGGITQSPKYLFRKEGQNVTLSCEQNLNHDAMYWYRQDPGQGLRLIYYSQIVNDFQKGDIAEGYSVSREKKESFPLTVTSAQKNPTAFYLCASTPRGNSPLHFGNGTRLTVT.

This chain uses TRBV10-2 with TRBJ2-1; no definite D call. Germline loops: CDR1 WSHSY, CDR2 SAAADI. Trimming left V 6 bases short and J 0 bases short, with 12 bases between. This CDR3 has 15 amino acids. The CDR3 protein is CASSQPVVSYNEQFF. In nucleotides, the CDR3 is TGCGCCAGCAGCCAACCAGTGGTCTCCTACAATGAGCAGTTCTTC.

This chain uses TRBV6-5 with TRBJ1-2, with TRBD1 identical over 7 bases. CDR3 length: 13 residues. V trimming: 5 bases; J trimming: 7 bases; junction bases outside the gene matches: 7. Germline lookup yields CDR1 MNHEY and CDR2 SVGAGI. As DNA, the CDR3 is TGTGCCAGCAGTAAACAGGGGCAAGGTGGCTACACCTTC. Translating it yields CASSKQGQGGYTF.

This chain uses TRBV4-3 with TRBJ1-1; D ambiguous. Germline values: CDR1 LGHNA, CDR2 YSLEER. CDR3 length equals 15 residues. Trimming took off 0 bases at V and 5 bases at J, with 13 bases between the two ends. The chain's CDR3 is CASSQDASYATEAFF. In DNA, the CDR3 is TGCGCCAGCAGCCAAGATGCCTCCTACGCGACTGAAGCTTTCTTT.

The chain couples TRBV7-2 to TRBJ2-3, with unresolved D. Trimming pared 5 bases from V and 6 bases from J, leaving 12 bases between. In germline, CDR1 is SGHTA, CDR2 FQGNSA. The CDR3 extends over 13 amino acids. CDR3 bases: TGTGCCAGCAGCCCATTACTCGGGGATACGCAGTATTTT. The encoded protein is CASSPLLGDTQYF.

This clone was observed once. This chain joins TRBV25-1 and TRBJ2-1; 12 bases are a match to TRBD2. The CDR3 runs 15 residues. After removal of 5 bases from V and 7 bases from J, the junction contained 6 bases not matched to a gene. CDR1 is MGHDK and CDR2 is SYGVNS in the germline V gene. The CDR3 reads CASSLTSGRRNEQFF. CDR3 nucleotide sequence: TGTGCCAGCAGTTTGACTAGCGGGAGAAGAAATGAGCAGTTCTTC.

The genes are TRBV21-1 and TRBJ1-4; the D call TRBD1 from the table was never checked on the DNA. TRBV21-1 is listed as a pseudogene. The CDR3 runs to 15 residues. Here the CDR3 DNA reads TGTGCCAGCAGCAACGGACAGGCAACTAATGAAAAACTGTTTTTT. Its translation: CASSNGQATNEKLFF.

The CDR3 here is CASSLLPQPGGGGYTF. As DNA, the CDR3 is TGTGCCAGCAGTTTATTGCCCCAACCAGGGGGAGGTGGCTACACCTTC. V and J are TRBV28 and TRBJ1-2; 7 bases are a match to TRBD1. J was trimmed by 7 bases and V by 1 base; bases with no gene match: 12. There are 16 residues in the CDR3. CDR1 and CDR2 (germline): MDHEN, SYDVKM.

The genes are TRBV19 and TRBJ2-1; TRBD2 is a possible D gene (5 bases). The CDR3 has 15 amino acids. V shed 6 bases and J shed 8 bases, with 20 bases lying between them. CDR1 LNHDA and CDR2 SQIVND come from the germline V gene (reference sequence). This CDR3 is CASSKMGSGRYEQFF. The CDR3 DNA sequence: TGTGCCAGTAGCAAAATGGGGAGCGGCCGGTATGAGCAGTTCTTC.

The chain carries TRBV7-7 and TRBJ2-7; 8 nucleotides align to TRBD1. CDR1 SSHAT and CDR2 FNYEAQ come from the germline V gene (reference sequence). This CDR3 comprises 14 residues. V was clipped by 3 bases and J by 2 bases; unmatched bases: 3. The CDR3 loop reads CASSLGTGTYEQYF. The CDR3 DNA reads as TGTGCCAGCAGCTTGGGGACAGGCACCTACGAGCAGTACTTC.

The chain uses TRBV7-2 and TRBJ2-7, with D perhaps TRBD1 (5 bases). Germline V lookup: CDR1 SGHTA, CDR2 FQGNSA. Trimming took 3 bases from V and 5 from J, leaving 11 bases between them. The CDR3 runs 13 residues. Here the CDR3 reads CASSFGQANEQYF. The CDR3 DNA reads TGTGCCAGCAGCTTTGGACAAGCCAACGAGCAGTACTTC.

V usage is TRBV6-6 and J usage is TRBJ2-2, with 10 nucleotides matching TRBD1. After removal of 5 bases from V and 7 bases from J, the junction contained 4 bases not matched to a gene. Germline lookup yields CDR1 MNHNY and CDR2 SVGAGI (reference sequence). This CDR3 comprises 14 residues. CDR3 bases: TGTGCCAGCAGTAGGACAGGGGGAGGCGGGGAGCTGTTTTTT. Protein sequence: CASSRTGGGGELFF.

This chain uses TRBV27 with TRBJ2-7; 8 bases line up with TRBD1. Germline CDR1 and CDR2: MNHEY and SMNVEV (reference sequence). J gave up 0 bases and V 2 bases, and 0 bases lay outside the gene matches. The CDR3 runs 14 residues. CDR3 in DNA: TGTGCCAGCAGTTTAGGGACAGGCTCCTACGAGCAGTACTTC. Its protein product is CASSLGTGSYEQYF.

The chain has TRBV7-2 and TRBJ2-7; 8 bases map to TRBD2. Losses at the gene ends were 6 bases for V and 2 bases for J; bases not matched to a gene: 12. CDR3 length: 16 amino acids. Germline CDR1 is SGHTA and CDR2 is FQGNSA. The CDR3 protein is CASSPIGGAYTYEQYF. DNA of the CDR3: TGTGCCAGCAGTCCTATCGGGGGGGCCTATACCTACGAGCAGTACTTC.

V gene TRBV5-1 combines with J gene TRBJ2-2, with D maybe TRBD2 (6 bases). The CDR3 spans 15 residues. The V end lost 5 bases, the J end lost 0 bases, and 11 bases lay between the germline ends. Germline V gene lookup returns CDR1 SGHRS and CDR2 YFSETQ. The CDR3 sequence: CASSPRGTNTGELFF. The DNA for the CDR3 is TGCGCCAGCAGTCCCCGGGGGACGAACACCGGGGAGCTGTTTTTT.